This T cell receptor beta chain was captured in a study of tumor-infiltrating lymphocytes in primary liver carcinoma (dated by TCRdb to about 2017). Background for the entire study: Hepatocellular carcinoma (four) or combined HCC and intrahepatic cholangiocarcinoma (one) was present in the five patients, who were three men and two women aged 30 to 69 years. For each liver tumor, the study sampled five regions along with adjacent normal tissue and blood, and applied TCRbeta repertoire sequencing, expression microarrays and whole-exome sequencing. The five patients had tumors staged T1-T3 N0M0, with maximum diameters ranging from about 4 to 11 cm. Roughly 3.5 to 7.5 million productive TCRbeta reads were obtained per sample, and no significant difference in read depth was found between tissue types. Repertoires from technical replicates were highly reproducible, with mean shared-clone rates roughly 0.87 and correlation coefficients above 0.98. A total of about 35 specimens from 5 patients, comprising approximately 25 tumor regions, 5 adjacent noncancerous liver tissues and 5 peripheral blood samples, were covered by TCRbeta repertoire sequencing.

The germline V gene encodes CDR1 MGHRA and CDR2 YSYEKL. From the cysteine through the phenylalanine, the CDR3 covers 13 amino acids. The entry retains the CDR3 DNA only, 39 bases that are in frame from base 1. Trimming removed 6 bases from V and 7 bases from J, leaving 13 bases between the germline ends. Without any cell sorting, total RNA and DNA were extracted together from 20-30 mg of bulk tissue using the AllPrep DNA/RNA mini kit. Surgical resection was performed in China between November 2015 and early 2016 on four to six patients with histopathologically diagnosed primary liver carcinoma. Patients had chronic HBV infection and were treatment-naive at sampling. Fresh tumor and adjacent tissue pieces were bisected; one half was stored in RNAlater at -80°C, the other sent for histology. This clonotype has ten or more counts. This clone's antigen is unknown. There are no base qualities to consult, and no much larger clone falls within one base.

Starting from about 500 ng total RNA, TCRbeta-specific cDNA was produced by reverse transcription with a constant-region primer and ProtoScript II reverse transcriptase. Three nested multiplex PCR rounds, following a slightly modified ARM-PCR procedure, were used to build the TCRbeta libraries. Multiplex TRBV1-TRBV30 forward primers and a Cbeta reverse primer were used in the first two PCR rounds, each of which was run for roughly 10 cycles. Sample barcodes and Illumina adapters were attached in a final 25-cycle PCR using Deep VentR polymerase. Amplicons of 200-500 bp were gel-purified with a QIAquick gel extraction kit before sequencing. The TCRbeta amplicons were sequenced with 250-bp paired-end reads on an Illumina HiSeq 2500. The authors' analysis ran thus. Quality trimming of reads was performed with Trimmomatic v0.33, and paired reads were merged with FLASH v1.2.11 so that full CDR3 sequences could be recovered. MiGEC v1.2.1b assigned V, D and J germline segments to the rearranged TCRbeta sequences. Clonotype statistics and Shannon-Wiener diversity indices were computed with VDJtools v1.0.0. To reduce sampling bias, subsequent analyses other than the diversity analysis used only the 250 most abundant clonotypes in each sample. The public reads were run again by TCRdb, first through fastp at Q25 and then through MiXCR, and only productive beta chains were kept. One record per CDR3 amino acid sequence lists the most common genes and DNA. TCRdb's processing, not the study's, gives the V and J calls here. In this sample the table shows 90,000 to 150,000 distinct CDR3 sequences, nearly 70% of which occur a single time. The ten largest clones add up to 8.1% of the sample.

The paper as a whole reports these results and caveats: Since the samples were bulk and unsorted, there was no way to compare CD4+ and CD8+ T cell repertoires. Because only the TCR beta chain was sequenced and unpaired alpha chains were not captured, true repertoire diversity is likely underestimated. Consistent with antigen-driven expansion, pairs of tumor regions showed higher repertoire overlap (mean about 36%) than either tumor-adjacent pairs (around 17%) or tumor-blood pairs (around 14%). Only a few patients were included in the study, and the authors note that the findings should be validated in a larger study. The top 250 clones accounted for a significantly greater share of the repertoire in tumors than in blood (p = 0.039).

The sample taken for sequencing was tumor-adjacent normal liver tissue. The TCR comes from a woman in her sixties with primary liver carcinoma and hepatitis B virus infection. Recombination connected TRBV4-1 to TRBJ2-1; the D gene assignment is perhaps TRBD1 or TRBD2, with each matching 6 bases. The CDR3 region reads CASRQPGANEQFF. In nucleotides, the sequence is TGCGCCAGCAGACAACCGGGGGCTAATGAGCAGTTCTTC.